The 26 T cell receptor beta chains presented below share a single source sample, sequenced in a study of PD-L1 blockade in urothelial cancer. Profiled with immunoSEQ multiplex PCR; TCRdb holds only in-frame clones, not every one. The sample holds approximately 63,000 clones, around four fifths seen once. As for time point: pretreatment peripheral blood. This specimen was PBMCs, taken around atezolizumab (anti-PD-L1) treatment. The receptors shown here come from a man between 65 and 79 years old with urothelial cancer.

V gene TRBV27 combines with J gene TRBJ2-1, with TRBD1 matching 9 bases. The CDR3 extends over 15 amino acids. Germline V gene lookup returns CDR1 MNHEY and CDR2 SMNVEV (reference sequence). J lost 3 bases, V lost 5 bases, and 5 bases had no gene match. The CDR3, as DNA: TGTGCCAGCAGTCAGGACAGGGGAAACTACAATGAGCAGTTCTTC. This sequence encodes CASSQDRGNYNEQFF.

The chain carries TRBV7-9 and TRBJ2-7, with 10 bases fitting TRBD1. Germline V gene sequence: CDR1 SEHNR, CDR2 FQNEAQ (reference sequence). This CDR3 is built from 15 residues. The V segment lost 5 bases and the J segment 2 bases; nucleotides outside the gene matches: 6. The CDR3 DNA reads as TGTGCCAGCAGCCCCTTAGGACAGGGGGCCTACGAGCAGTACTTC. Amino acid sequence: CASSPLGQGAYEQYF. The variable domain in full, completed from reference TRBV7-9 and TRBJ2-7, reads DTGVSQNPRHKITKRGQNVTFRCDPISEHNRLYWYRQTLGQGPEFLTYFQNEAQLEKSRLLSDRFSAERPKGSFSTLEIQRTEQGDSAMYLCASSPLGQGAYEQYFGPGTRLTVT.

The chain uses TRBV7-9 and TRBJ2-3, with 10 bases matching TRBD1. Losses at the gene ends were 3 bases for V and 2 bases for J; bases not matched to a gene: 8. Germline values: CDR1 SEHNR, CDR2 FQNEAQ (reference sequence). The CDR3 runs 17 residues. For the CDR3, the DNA is TGTGCCAGCAGCTTCCAGACCGGGACAGGGGACACAGATACGCAGTATTTT. Translating gives CASSFQTGTGDTDTQYF.

This rearrangement joins TRBV7-3 to TRBJ2-1; TRBD2 aligns across 7 bases. Trimming removed 2 bases from V and 3 bases from J; junction bases left unmatched: 10. The CDR3 runs 17 residues. Germline V gene data show CDR1 as SGHTA and CDR2 as FQGTGA. The CDR3 nucleotides read TGTGCCAGCAGCTTATACTCTAGCGGAACCCTCTACAATGAGCAGTTCTTC. As protein: CASSLYSSGTLYNEQFF.

By proportion, this clone is medium-sized (0.01 to 0.1%). The chain carries TRBV7-9 and TRBJ1-2; D unresolved. Trimming left V 3 bases short and J 8 bases short, with 13 bases between. The CDR3 contains 13 residues. The germline CDR1 and CDR2 sequences are SEHNR and FQNEAQ (reference sequence). CDR3 sequence reads: CASSLSHSRGYTF. In nucleotides, the CDR3 is TGTGCCAGCAGCTTGTCCCACTCCAGGGGCTACACCTTC. The full variable domain, with the rest looked up from reference TRBV7-9 and TRBJ1-2, is DTGVSQNPRHKITKRGQNVTFRCDPISEHNRLYWYRQTLGQGPEFLTYFQNEAQLEKSRLLSDRFSAERPKGSFSTLEIQRTEQGDSAMYLCASSLSHSRGYTFGSGTRLTVV.

V gene TRBV28 combines with J gene TRBJ1-2; a possible D gene is TRBD1 (5 bases). CDR1 and CDR2 from the germline V gene are MDHEN and SYDVKM. With 6 bases removed from V and 3 bases from J, the gap between germline ends came to 14 bases. The CDR3 spans 14 residues. The CDR3 region has the DNA TGTGCCAGCAGCCAAGACAGCCTGTACTATGGCTACACCTTC. This encodes CASSQDSLYYGYTF.

The rearrangement links TRBV20-1 to TRBJ1-2; no clear D gene. The CDR3 is made up of 11 amino acids. Trimming took 8 bases from V and 2 from J, leaving 9 bases between them. The germline CDR1 and CDR2 sequences are DFQATT and SNEGSKA (reference sequence). This chain's CDR3 is CSTKQNYGYTF. CDR3 in DNA: TGCAGTACTAAACAGAACTATGGCTACACCTTC.

Regarding this clone: The junction departs from the called germline gene at one end, perhaps through a read error. The rearrangement joins TRBV11-3 to TRBJ2-7; TRBD1 might be the D (5 bases). CDR3 size: 12 residues. Germline CDR1 and CDR2: SGHNT and YENEEA. In DNA form, the CDR3 reads TGTGCCAGCAGCTTAGTGGGGCAAATTCCACTCTTC. It specifies CASSLVGQIPLF.

The chain links TRBV5-1 to TRBJ1-2; the match to TRBD1 covers 8 bases. This CDR3 is built from 15 residues. Trimming took 4 bases from V and 0 from J; bases not matched to a gene: 5. Germline V gene lookup returns CDR1 SGHRS and CDR2 YFSETQ. CDR3 protein: CASSPTGASNYGYTF. CDR3 DNA: TGCGCCAGCAGCCCGACAGGGGCTTCTAACTATGGCTACACCTTC.

This chain joins TRBV10-3 and TRBJ2-7, with TRBD1 matching over 10 bases. J gave up 5 bases and V 7 bases, and 14 bases lay outside the gene matches. CDR1 and CDR2 (germline): ENHRY, SYGVKD. The CDR3 has 16 residues. The CDR3, as DNA: TGTGCCATCAAGGGGACAGGGGATCCCGAAGTCCACGAGCAGTACTTC. This gives the protein CAIKGTGDPEVHEQYF.

The CDR3 DNA is TGTGCCAGTGGGAGGGGAGATACGCAGTATTTT. Protein: CASGRGDTQYF. The chain carries TRBV19 and TRBJ2-3, with TRBD2 identical over 7 bases. With V trimmed by 8 bases and J by 5 bases, 1 base remained unmatched. Germline lookup yields CDR1 LNHDA and CDR2 SQIVND (reference sequence). The length of the CDR3 is 11 residues. Variable domain in full (rest from reference TRBV19 and TRBJ2-3): DGGITQSPKYLFRKEGQNVTLSCEQNLNHDAMYWYRQDPGQGLRLIYYSQIVNDFQKGDIAEGYSVSREKKESFPLTVTSAQKNPTAFYLCASGRGDTQYFGPGTRLTVL.

This clone was seen once. The genes are TRBV7-2 and TRBJ2-2; TRBD2 agrees at 13 bases. V lost 7 bases, J lost 5 bases, and 7 bases stayed unmatched. The CDR3 covers 16 residues. Germline V gene data show CDR1 as SGHTA and CDR2 as FQGNSA. CDR3 sequence reads: CASKTGTSGMTGELFF. As DNA, the CDR3 is TGTGCCAGCAAGACCGGGACTAGCGGGATGACCGGGGAGCTGTTTTTT.

Concerning this clone: Other nucleotide sequences from this sample produce the same CDR3. The chain recombines TRBV28 with TRBJ1-5; the D is unclear. The germline gives CDR1 MDHEN, CDR2 SYDVKM. The CDR3 extends over 13 amino acids. Trimming removed 5 bases at V and 0 bases at J, with 5 bases between. DNA for the CDR3: TGTGCCAGCAGTCCTTATAGCAATCAGCCCCAGCATTTT. Protein: CASSPYSNQPQHF.

The rearrangement uses TRBV6-5 and TRBJ2-7; TRBD1 aligns across 7 bases. The germline CDR1 and CDR2 sequences are MNHEY and SVGAGI. V gave up 7 bases and J gave up 2 bases; unmatched junction bases: 11. This CDR3 spans 15 amino acids. The CDR3: CASKKPGQNTYEQYF. CDR3 coding DNA: TGTGCCAGCAAAAAACCGGGACAGAATACCTACGAGCAGTACTTC.

The genes are TRBV5-5 and TRBJ2-3; 14 bases map to TRBD2. The CDR3 length is 18 residues. The germline V gene encodes CDR1 SGHKS and CDR2 YYEKEE (reference sequence). The trim removed 0 bases at V and 4 bases at J, leaving 7 bases unmatched. As DNA, the CDR3 is TGTGCCAGCAGCTTGGGCGGACTAGCGGGAGGACGGGCAGATACGCAGTATTTT. Translated: CASSLGGLAGGRADTQYF.

The rearrangement joins TRBV19 to TRBJ1-3; perhaps TRBD1 as D (6 bases). From germline, CDR1 is LNHDA and CDR2 SQIVND (reference sequence). With 5 bases removed from V and 0 bases from J, the gap between germline ends came to 14 bases. The CDR3 loop spans 16 amino acids. This CDR3 is CASSVDRSFSGNTIYF. The CDR3 coding sequence is TGTGCCAGTAGTGTCGACAGGAGTTTCTCTGGAAACACCATATATTTT.

The chain is built from TRBV7-6 and TRBJ2-1, with D possibly TRBD2 on 5 matching bases. The CDR3 has 15 amino acids. CDR1 and CDR2 (germline): SGHVS, FNYEAQ. The germline V and J ends were trimmed by 5 bases and 3 bases, with 14 bases remaining between them. CDR3 nucleotide sequence: TGTGCCAGCAGCCCTCAGGCGGGTAGCTACAATGAGCAGTTCTTC. It yields the protein CASSPQAGSYNEQFF.

The V and J genes are TRBV5-4 and TRBJ2-3, with D possibly matching TRBD1 (6 bases). Trimming cost V 6 bases and J 0 bases, with 20 bases left between them. Per the germline V gene, CDR1 is SGHNT and CDR2 is YYREEE (reference sequence). This CDR3 has 17 residues. CDR3: CASKAPTWTASTDTQYF. The DNA for the CDR3 is TGTGCCAGCAAGGCTCCGACGTGGACAGCTAGCACAGATACGCAGTATTTT.

J is TRBJ2-2 and V is TRBV14; the D gene is possibly TRBD1 (6 bases). Germline loops: CDR1 SGHDN, CDR2 FVKESK. CDR3 length: 16 amino acids. V was cut by 2 bases and J by 6 bases, with 16 bases left in between. Written as DNA, the CDR3 is TGTGCCAGCAGCCAATGGGGGCAGGGTCGGCCCGGGGAGCTGTTTTTT. Protein product: CASSQWGQGRPGELFF.

The CDR3, as DNA: TGTGCCAGCAGCTTAACGGACAGGGGGACCTACGAGCAGTACTTC. It yields the protein CASSLTDRGTYEQYF. V and J are TRBV11-2 and TRBJ2-7; the match to TRBD1 covers 10 bases. The CDR3 consists of 15 residues. The V gene end was trimmed by 2 bases and the J gene end by 2 bases; junction bases not matched to a gene: 3. Germline values: CDR1 SGHAT, CDR2 FQNNGV.

The J gene is TRBJ1-1, the V gene TRBV7-2; 9 nucleotides match TRBD1. The CDR3 runs 18 residues. Unmatched junction bases numbered 14, after V lost 6 bases and J lost 0 bases. Per the germline V gene, CDR1 is SGHTA and CDR2 is FQGNSA. The CDR3 is CASSPPRRTGVMNTEAFF. CDR3 sequence (DNA): TGTGCCAGCAGTCCCCCCCGTCGGACAGGGGTTATGAACACTGAAGCTTTCTTT.

This clone was seen only once. The chain is built from TRBV27 and TRBJ2-1; tentatively, D is TRBD2 (6 bases). The germline V gene encodes CDR1 MNHEY and CDR2 SMNVEV (reference sequence). The ends were cut back, 6 bases at V and 7 bases at J, with 10 bases in the middle. The CDR3 is 12 residues long. CDR3 nucleotides: TGTGCCAGCAGGACGGGGGAGAATGAGCAGTTCTTC. Its translation is CASRTGENEQFF.

The chain combines TRBV28 with TRBJ2-7, with D possibly TRBD1 on 7 matching bases. CDR3 length: 14 amino acids. Germline V gene sequence: CDR1 MDHEN, CDR2 SYDVKM. Deletions cut 5 bases from V and 5 bases from J, with 16 bases between. The CDR3 nucleotides are TGTGCCAGCAGTCTCCAGGGGGGCGGGAACGAGCAGTACTTC. Translating it yields CASSLQGGGNEQYF.

This clone has only a few counts. The chain has TRBV9 and TRBJ1-2, with D unclear. Germline CDR1 is SGDLS and CDR2 is YYNGEE. The CDR3 totals 14 residues. Trimming removed 4 bases at V and 4 bases at J, with 14 bases between. CDR3 in amino acids: CASSITDTTYGYTF. Written as DNA, the CDR3 is TGTGCCAGCAGCATCACAGACACAACCTATGGCTACACCTTC.

This clone occurred a few times. V usage is TRBV14 and J usage is TRBJ2-3; 8 nucleotides match TRBD2. This CDR3 has 19 amino acids. V trimming: 0 bases; J trimming: 6 bases; junction bases outside the gene matches: 17. Germline-derived CDR1 and CDR2 are SGHDN and FVKESK. The CDR3 here is CASSQDAPSFGGRSDTQYF. The CDR3 DNA reads TGTGCCAGCAGCCAAGACGCTCCTAGTTTCGGCGGGAGGTCGGATACGCAGTATTTT.

The gene calls are TRBV7-9 and TRBJ2-2; TRBD1 agrees at 9 bases. V shed 7 bases and J 1 base; nucleotides not matched to a gene: 16. The germline CDR1 and CDR2 sequences are SEHNR and FQNEAQ (reference sequence). The CDR3 has 19 residues. CDR3: CASNSPGHPGQGNTGELFF. The CDR3 region has the DNA TGTGCCAGCAACAGCCCAGGACACCCGGGACAGGGGAACACCGGGGAGCTGTTTTTT.